This T cell receptor (beta chain) came from a study of shared clonotypes between healthy human individuals. Study summary: For every donor, three CD4 naive, three CD4 memory, two CD8 naive and one CD8 memory plates were used.

Germline V lookup: CDR1 LNHDA, CDR2 SQIVND (reference sequence). Trimming removed 6 bases at V and 7 bases at J, with 13 bases between. CDR3 length equals 13 residues. Genomic DNA from each subset was divided evenly over several immunoSEQ plates. Repertoires were generated with immunoSEQ multiplex PCR, while TCRdb's copy carries only in-frame clones and drops some. The sample holds roughly 1,100,000 clones; under 80% are singletons and the top ten take over 1.3%. Study-wide results and caveats: Larger richness was generally estimated for naive than memory subsets.

Only Caucasian adults living in Nashville, Tennessee served as donors. In its sample, this clone was seen a few times. Its matching antigen is unknown. This specimen includes other DNA sequences encoding the same CDR3. V gene TRBV19 combines with J gene TRBJ1-5, with D perhaps TRBD1 (5 bases). This clonotype was sampled from a man between 18 and 29 years old in good health. Input material: memory CD4+ T cells sorted from blood. Subset specified: CD45RA-negative fraction. For the CDR3, the DNA is TGTGCCAGTAGCCCCGGACAAGGGCAGCCCCAGCATTTT. The encoded protein is CASSPGQGQPQHF.